The following is a TCR beta chain sequence with its context. Its antigen is still unknown. The data originate from a study of T-cell memory formation after mild COVID-19. Study outcomes and limitations: A subset of responding clones appeared in pre-infection memory, suggesting cross-reactive memory joined.

The CDR3 has 15 residues. V lost 2 bases to trimming and J lost 1 base, with 12 bases between them. The germline gives CDR1 SGHRS, CDR2 YFSETQ. 5'RACE primed from the constant segment yielded TCR alpha and TCR beta cDNA libraries bearing sample barcodes and UMIs. TCRdb used MiXCR to reprocess the 5' RACE reads, holding one entry per CDR3 protein. The table shows roughly 350,000 distinct CDR3 sequences, with around 21% occurring only once. The chain recombines TRBV5-1 with TRBJ1-1; D gene ambiguous. This receptor was obtained from an adult woman who had mild COVID-19 (a few samples of this study predate the infection). Cell type and time point are not known. The sequencing sample was made of PBMCs or a T cell subset sorted from them (not recorded which). The CDR3 spells CASSLSQGSNTEAFF. The DNA for the CDR3 is TGCGCCAGCAGCTTAAGCCAAGGGTCGAACACTGAAGCTTTCTTT.